This T cell receptor (beta chain) was sequenced for a study of T-cell reconstitution after alpha-beta-depleted transplantation in children. The germline V gene has CDR1 SGHTA and CDR2 FQGNSA. J gave up 6 bases and V 1 base, and 2 bases lay outside the gene matches. The CDR3 loop spans 15 amino acids. Study conclusions and caveats: Expanded graft clones, several hundred of them, were reportedly the source of alpha-beta T cells about two months after transplant. T cells produced anew were the main source of T-cell counts and diversity one year after transplant.

Molecular barcoding with unique molecular identifiers was used for the TCRbeta library. TCRdb ran MiXCR on the PCR reads and lists one entry per CDR3 protein. The table has fewer than 550,000 distinct CDR3 sequences, more than 9.5% seen once; the top ten hold 14%. On this clonotype itself: Antigen unknown.

The sequence came from a female patient aged 2-10 years who had a stem cell transplant for aplastic anemia, so the T cells may come from the graft donor. The sample was PBMCs, mostly from graft donor cells, taken 180 days after TCRalphabeta/CD19-depleted stem cell transplant. V and J are TRBV7-2 and TRBJ2-1; 11 bases are a match to TRBD2. The chain's CDR3 is CASSLVGTSGNEQFF. CDR3 in DNA: TGTGCCAGCAGCTTAGTTGGGACTAGCGGCAATGAGCAGTTCTTC.